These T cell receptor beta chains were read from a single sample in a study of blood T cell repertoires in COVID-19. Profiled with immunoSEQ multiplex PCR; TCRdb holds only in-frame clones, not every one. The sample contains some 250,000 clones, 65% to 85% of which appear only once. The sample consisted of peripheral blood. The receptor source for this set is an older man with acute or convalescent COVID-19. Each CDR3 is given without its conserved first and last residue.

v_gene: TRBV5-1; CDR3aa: ASSLSLAGADTQY
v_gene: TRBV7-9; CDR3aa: ASSSIRLAGVWEQY
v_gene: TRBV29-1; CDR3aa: SVVDSGSNQPQH
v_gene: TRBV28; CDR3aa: ASRLAGGSYEQY
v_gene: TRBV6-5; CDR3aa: ASEGVRGYEQY
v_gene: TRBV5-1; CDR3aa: ASSLAEGAGNIQY
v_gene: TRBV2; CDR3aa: ASTGGRFPYEQY
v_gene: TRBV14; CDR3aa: ASSWDRVSTGYT
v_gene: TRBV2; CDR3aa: ASTRLARYEQY
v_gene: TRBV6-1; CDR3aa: ASSEVPGVYEQY
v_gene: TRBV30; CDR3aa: AWSVRGFGNQPQH
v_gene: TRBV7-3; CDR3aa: ASSLYGRGSSGDEQY
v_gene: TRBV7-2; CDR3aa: ASSLVGGAGQPQH
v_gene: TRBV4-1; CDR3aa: ASSAQISGLYEQY